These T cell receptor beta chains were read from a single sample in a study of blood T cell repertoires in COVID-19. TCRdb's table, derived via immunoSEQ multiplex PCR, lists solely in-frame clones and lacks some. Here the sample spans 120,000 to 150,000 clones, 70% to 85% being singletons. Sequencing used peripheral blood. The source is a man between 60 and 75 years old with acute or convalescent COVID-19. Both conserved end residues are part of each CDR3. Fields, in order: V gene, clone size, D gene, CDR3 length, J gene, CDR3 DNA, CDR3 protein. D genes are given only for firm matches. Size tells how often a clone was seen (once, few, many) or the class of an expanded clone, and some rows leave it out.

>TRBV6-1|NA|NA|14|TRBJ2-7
TGTGCCAGCAGTGATCCGAACTTAGCCTACGAGCAGTACTTC
CASSDPNLAYEQYF
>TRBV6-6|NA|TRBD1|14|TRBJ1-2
TGTGCCAGCAGCTCAGGGGGCGATGGTTATGGCTACACCTTC
CASSSGGDGYGYTF
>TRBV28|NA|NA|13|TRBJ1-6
TGTGCCAGCAGCGACACGCTGAATTCACCCCTCCACTTT
CASSDTLNSPLHF
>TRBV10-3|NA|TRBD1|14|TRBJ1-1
TGTGCCATCAGTGAAGGGGGCCCGCGGACTGAAGCTTTCTTT
CAISEGGPRTEAFF
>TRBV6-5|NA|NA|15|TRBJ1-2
TGTGCCAGCAGTAACTTAGGAGGGAAAGACTATGGCTACACCTTC
CASSNLGGKDYGYTF
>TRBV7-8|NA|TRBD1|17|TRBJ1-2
TGTGCCAGCAGCTTAGCTCGTCAGACAGGGAGTAGCGTGGGCTACACCTTC
CASSLARQTGSSVGYTF
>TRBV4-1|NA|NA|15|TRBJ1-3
TGCGCCAGCAGCCAAGAAAAAGGGGCTGGAAACACCATATATTTT
CASSQEKGAGNTIYF
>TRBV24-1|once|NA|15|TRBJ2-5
TGTGCCACCAGTGACTCCCAGGGCTTCCAAGAGACCCAGTACTTC
CATSDSQGFQETQYF
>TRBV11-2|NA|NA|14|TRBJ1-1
TGTGCCAGCAGCTTAACCCGAGGGAACACTGAAGCTTTCTTT
CASSLTRGNTEAFF
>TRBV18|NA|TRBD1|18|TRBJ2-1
TGTGCCAGCTCAACTACGGACAGGCCTACCCTTGGGGACAATGAGCAGTTCTTC
CASSTTDRPTLGDNEQFF
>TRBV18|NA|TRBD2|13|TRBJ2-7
TGTGCCAGCTCAGGGACTAGCAGATACGAGCAGTACTTC
CASSGTSRYEQYF
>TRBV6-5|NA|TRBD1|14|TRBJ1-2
TGTGCCAGCAGTTCGGGACAGGGTAGTTTCCGCTACACCTTC
CASSSGQGSFRYTF
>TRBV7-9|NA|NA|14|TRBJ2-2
TGTGCCAGCAGCTTAGGGCAGGGCACCGGGGAGCTGTTTTTT
CASSLGQGTGELFF
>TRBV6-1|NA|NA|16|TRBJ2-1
TGTGCCAGCAGTGAATCCGTGGCCCTCTCCTACAATGAGCAGTTCTTC
CASSESVALSYNEQFF
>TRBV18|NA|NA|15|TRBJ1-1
TGTGCCAGCTCACCAGCACAGGGTGTGAACACTGAAGCTTTCTTT
CASSPAQGVNTEAFF
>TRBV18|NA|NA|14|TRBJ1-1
TGTGCCAGCTCACCACCGCCAGGGAAGACTGAAGCTTTCTTT
CASSPPPGKTEAFF
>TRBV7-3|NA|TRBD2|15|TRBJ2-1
TGTGCCAGCAGCTTAGGGACTAGTAGGGTGGATGAGCAGTTCTTC
CASSLGTSRVDEQFF
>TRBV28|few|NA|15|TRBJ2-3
TGTGCCAGCAGCCCCCCAGCGGCTCACACCGATACGCAGTATTTT
CASSPPAAHTDTQYF
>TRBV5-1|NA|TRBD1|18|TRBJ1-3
TGCGCCAGCAGCTTGGATGGACAGGGCGCCAGCTCTGGAAACACCATATATTTT
CASSLDGQGASSGNTIYF
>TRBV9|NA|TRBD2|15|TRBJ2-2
TGTGCCAGCCGCGTTGGAAGCGGGGCTACCGGGGAGCTGTTTTTT
CASRVGSGATGELFF
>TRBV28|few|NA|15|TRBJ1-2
TGTGCCAGCAGTTTAGGGGGGATAGCTAACTATGGCTACACCTTC
CASSLGGIANYGYTF
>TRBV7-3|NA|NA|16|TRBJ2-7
TGTGCCAGCAGCCCTGGGGGGGCAGCGGGGACCTACGAGCAGTACTTC
CASSPGGAAGTYEQYF
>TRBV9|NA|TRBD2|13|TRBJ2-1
TGTGCCAGCAGCAGCGGGAGTGGGAATGAGCAGTTCTTC
CASSSGSGNEQFF
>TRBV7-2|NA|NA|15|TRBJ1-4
TGTGCCAGCAGCCCGGAGGGTCGGCAAAATGAAAAACTGTTTTTT
CASSPEGRQNEKLFF
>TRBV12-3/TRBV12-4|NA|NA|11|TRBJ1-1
TGTGCCAGCAGTAACCCAGGAGAAGCTTTCTTT
CASSNPGEAFF
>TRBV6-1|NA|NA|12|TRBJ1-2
TGTGCCAGCAGTGAAAGACAGGCCTTCTACACCTTC
CASSERQAFYTF
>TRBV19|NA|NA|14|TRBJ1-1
TGTGCCAGTCAGATGACAGGATCAAGCACTGAAGCTTTCTTT
CASQMTGSSTEAFF
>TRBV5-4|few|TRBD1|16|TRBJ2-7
TGTGCCAGCAGCTTGGGTCGGGACAGGGGGTTTGGCGAGCAGTACTTC
CASSLGRDRGFGEQYF
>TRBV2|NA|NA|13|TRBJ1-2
TGTGCCAGCAGGAGAGTAGGGGGTGATGGCTACACCTTC
CASRRVGGDGYTF
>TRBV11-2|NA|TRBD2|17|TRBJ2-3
TGTGCCAGCAGCTTAGATTTTTCGGGACTAACCACAGATACGCAGTATTTT
CASSLDFSGLTTDTQYF
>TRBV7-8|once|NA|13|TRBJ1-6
TGTGCCAGCGGACAGTACATAAATTCACCCCTCCACTTT
CASGQYINSPLHF
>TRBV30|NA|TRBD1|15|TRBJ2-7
TGTGCCTGGACCGAACCCGACAGGGTAGCCTACGAGCAGTACTTC
CAWTEPDRVAYEQYF
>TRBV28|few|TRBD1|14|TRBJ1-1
TGTGCCAGCAGACTACAGGGGGCGCAGACTGAAGCTTTCTTT
CASRLQGAQTEAFF
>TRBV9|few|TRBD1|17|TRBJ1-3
TGTGCCAGCAGCGTAGGAGAGGGGACAGGGTATAGAGACACCATATATTTT
CASSVGEGTGYRDTIYF
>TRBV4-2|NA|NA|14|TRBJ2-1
TGTGCCAGCAGCCAAGCGGGGAGAACGGATGAGCAGTTCTTC
CASSQAGRTDEQFF
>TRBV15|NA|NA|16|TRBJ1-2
TGTGCCACCAGCAGAGATCGGGTGGGGCCTGTCTATGGCTACACCTTC
CATSRDRVGPVYGYTF
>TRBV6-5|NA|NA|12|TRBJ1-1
TGTGCCAGCCGCCAGGGGAGCACTGAAGCTTTCTTT
CASRQGSTEAFF
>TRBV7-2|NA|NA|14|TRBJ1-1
TGTGCCAGCAGCCCCCAAAGTGGCAGGCTGGAAGCTTTCTTT
CASSPQSGRLEAFF
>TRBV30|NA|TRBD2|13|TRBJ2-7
TGTGCCTGGAGTGATGGGCTAGCGGGAGTTATAGGGTTC
CAWSDGLAGVIGF
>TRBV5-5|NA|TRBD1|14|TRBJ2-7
TGTGCCAGCAGTAAAGGAGGACAGGCCTACGAGCAGTACTTC
CASSKGGQAYEQYF
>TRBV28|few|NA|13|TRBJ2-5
TGTGCCAGCAGTTTAGCAGGGTGGGAGACCCAGTACTTC
CASSLAGWETQYF
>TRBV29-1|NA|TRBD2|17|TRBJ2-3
TGCAGCGTTGAAGGCGGCGGGAGAGGTACTAGCACAGATACGCAGTATTTT
CSVEGGGRGTSTDTQYF
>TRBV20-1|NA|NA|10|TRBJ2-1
TGCAGTGCTAAGCGGGACAAGCAGTTCTTC
CSAKRDKQFF
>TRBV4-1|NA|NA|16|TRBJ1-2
TGCGCCAGCAGCCAAGGAACAGGTACGCCAGAGAACGGCTACACCTTC
CASSQGTGTPENGYTF
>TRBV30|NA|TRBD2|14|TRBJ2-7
TGTGCCTGGAGTGTAATCGGGGGGGCCTACGAGCAGTACTTC
CAWSVIGGAYEQYF
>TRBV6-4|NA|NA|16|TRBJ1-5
TGTGCCAGCAGTGACGGGGGCAGGAGCTCCAATCAGCCCCAGCATTTT
CASSDGGRSSNQPQHF
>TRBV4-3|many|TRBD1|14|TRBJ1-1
TGCGCCAGCGGATGGGACAGGGGGAACACTGAAGCTTTCTTT
CASGWDRGNTEAFF
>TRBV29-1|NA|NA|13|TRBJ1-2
TGCAGCGTTGTAGGGGGACGGGGCTATGGCTACACCTTC
CSVVGGRGYGYTF
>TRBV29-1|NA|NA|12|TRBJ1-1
TGCAGCGGGCGACAGGTGGACACTGAAGCTTTCTTT
CSGRQVDTEAFF
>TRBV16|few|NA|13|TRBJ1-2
TGTGCCAGCAGCCAGACGGGGAAGTGGGGCTACACCTTC
CASSQTGKWGYTF
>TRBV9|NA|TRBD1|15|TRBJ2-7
TGTGCCAGCAGCGATAGCCCGGGACAGGGGGACGAGCAGTACTTC
CASSDSPGQGDEQYF
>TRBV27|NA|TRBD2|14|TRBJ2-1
TGTGCCAGCAGTTTGACAGCGGGAGGGCGTGAGCAGTTCTTC
CASSLTAGGREQFF
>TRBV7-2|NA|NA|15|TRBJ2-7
TGTGCCAGCAGCTTAAACTCTCACCCTTCCTACGAGCAGTACTTC
CASSLNSHPSYEQYF
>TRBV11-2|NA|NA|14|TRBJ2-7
TGTGCCAGCAGCTTAATGCAGATCTCCTACGAGCAGTACTTC
CASSLMQISYEQYF
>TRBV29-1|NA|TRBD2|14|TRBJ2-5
TGCAGCGTTCGAGGTAGCGGGAGGGCGGAGACCCAGTACTTC
CSVRGSGRAETQYF
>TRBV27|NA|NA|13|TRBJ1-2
TGTGCCAGCAGTTTTTTACAGAGCTATGGCTACACCTTC
CASSFLQSYGYTF
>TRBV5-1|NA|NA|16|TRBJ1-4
TGCGCCAGCAGCTCAGGGAGGGCCCCCACTAATGAAAAACTGTTTTTT
CASSSGRAPTNEKLFF